These 7 T cell receptor beta chains were sequenced from one sample in a study of shared clonotypes between healthy human individuals. The repertoire was sequenced with immunoSEQ multiplex PCR; TCRdb's copy has only in-frame clones and lacks some. This table has 800,000 to 950,000 clones, 90% to 97% appearing once. CD45RO negativity and positive selection for CCR7 defined naive CD8 cells, a population that excluded terminally differentiated effector memory CD45RA+ cells. Source material: naive CD8+ T cells sorted from blood. These receptors all stem from a man between 25 and 39 years old in good health.

The chain recombines TRBV19 with TRBJ1-5, with 10 bases that match TRBD1. This CDR3 is built from 15 residues. The V segment lost 5 bases and the J segment 6 bases; nucleotides outside the gene matches: 7. Looked up from germline, CDR1 is LNHDA and CDR2 is SQIVND (reference sequence). DNA of the CDR3: TGTGCCAGTAGTTTCGCCGGGACAGGGGCTCAGCCCCAGCATTTT. This sequence encodes CASSFAGTGAQPQHF.

V and J are TRBV29-1 and TRBJ2-1; D is unresolved. CDR3 length: 14 residues. The germline V and J ends were trimmed by 4 bases and 6 bases, with 16 bases remaining between them. Looked up from germline, CDR1 is SQVTM and CDR2 is ANQGSEA. The CDR3 nucleotides read TGCAGCGTTGGATTGGCAAACGGGCCCAATGAGCAGTTCTTC. Protein sequence: CSVGLANGPNEQFF.

V is TRBV1 and J is TRBJ1-5. TRBV1 is a documented pseudogene. The CDR3 runs to 15 residues. As DNA, the CDR3 is TGCACCAGCAGCCAAGACCGGGGATTCAATCAGCCCCAGCATTTT. Protein product: CTSSQDRGFNQPQHF.

The rearrangement joins TRBV7-9 to TRBJ2-7; perhaps TRBD2 as D (6 bases). V lost 10 bases and J lost 3, with 19 bases in between. Germline V CDR1 and CDR2: SEHNR, FQNEAQ (reference sequence). CDR3 length: 14 residues. CDR3 DNA: TGTGCCACCGCGGCGGCGGGAAACCTCTACGAGCAGTACTTC. It codes for CATAAAGNLYEQYF.

J is TRBJ2-3 and V is TRBV7-6, with D perhaps TRBD1 or TRBD2 (5 bases each). Germline assignment: CDR1 SGHVS and CDR2 FNYEAQ. The CDR3 is made up of 13 amino acids. The V gene lost 5 bases and the J gene lost 6 bases, with 12 bases spanning the gap. The DNA for the CDR3 is TGTGCCAGCAGCCCAGTGGGGGTGGATACGCAGTATTTT. This translates into CASSPVGVDTQYF.

This rearrangement joins TRBV18 to TRBJ2-5, with 11 bases that match TRBD2. CDR3 length: 15 amino acids. V lost 2 bases to trimming and J lost 5 bases; unmatched junction nucleotides: 4. Germline CDR1 is KGHSH and CDR2 is LQKENI. The CDR3 sequence is CASSPYGTSGETQYF. As DNA, the CDR3 is TGTGCCAGCTCACCATATGGGACTAGCGGTGAGACCCAGTACTTC.

This sequence joins TRBV7-8 and TRBJ2-3; the D is unclear. Trimming cost V 5 bases and J 0 bases, with 12 bases left between them. The CDR3 is 15 residues long. Germline CDR1 reads SGHVS; CDR2 reads FQNEAQ. DNA of the CDR3: TGTGCCAGCAGCCCCCCAACAGCTAGCACAGATACGCAGTATTTT. This sequence encodes CASSPPTASTDTQYF.